This TCR beta chain was obtained from a study of cytomegalovirus exposure and HLA in healthy donors. Germline V lookup: CDR1 SNHLY, CDR2 FYNNEI. V lost 2 bases, J lost 1 base, and 10 bases stayed unmatched. The CDR3 extends over 18 amino acids. A single count supports this clone. Researchers ran the PCR with 60 Vbeta and 13 Jbeta primers. Profiled with immunoSEQ multiplex PCR; TCRdb holds only in-frame clones, not every one. This sample has tens of thousands of clones, with around two thirds found just once. The sequence came from a woman in her fifties or sixties in good health and CMV-seropositive. V is TRBV2 and J is TRBJ1-5, with 8 bases lining up with TRBD1. The sample was PBMCs. In nucleotides, the CDR3 is TGTGCCAGCAGTGAAATGGGAGCAGGGGGCGAAAGCAATCAGCCCCAGCATTTT. Its translation: CASSEMGAGGESNQPQHF. Based on the CDR3 plus reference TRBV2 and TRBJ1-5, the full variable domain is EPEVTQTPSHQVTQMGQEVILRCVPISNHLYFYWYRQILGQKVEFLVSFYNNEISEKSEIFDDQFSVERPDGSNFTLKIRSTKLEDSAMYFCASSEMGAGGESNQPQHFGDGTRLSIL.